Following are 23 T cell receptor beta chains from one sample sequenced in a study of technical replicates of blood from a few donors. Produced via immunoSEQ multiplex PCR; TCRdb's table is partial and in-frame only. Among tens of thousands of clones, 95% to 98% were seen once, and the ten largest hold 0.15% to 0.2%. Sequenced input: T cells isolated from PBMCs. These receptors were taken from a human donor in good health.

The chain recombines TRBV6-5 with TRBJ2-3; TRBD2 matches 11 bases. Looked up from germline, CDR1 is MNHEY and CDR2 is SVGAGI. The CDR3 runs to 15 residues. The junction had 4 bases not matched to a gene; V was cut back by 2 bases and J by 6 bases. DNA for the CDR3: TGTGCCAGCAGTTACGGGGCTAGCGGGAGGGATACGCAGTATTTT. It is translated as CASSYGASGRDTQYF.

The chain employs TRBV5-4 and TRBJ2-6; 7 positions match TRBD1. The V and J ends lost 4 bases and 8 bases, in that order; junction bases with no gene match: 15. Germline V CDR1 and CDR2: SGHNT, YYREEE (reference sequence). CDR3 length: 17 amino acids. DNA of the CDR3: TGTGCCAGCAGCCCCTCCGAAGAGGCAGGGGGTACCAACGTCCTGACTTTC. Protein sequence: CASSPSEEAGGTNVLTF.

The chain carries TRBV6-6 and TRBJ2-7; D is undetermined. The ends were cut back, 5 bases at V and 0 bases at J, with 14 bases in the middle. This CDR3 contains 15 residues. Germline V CDR1 and CDR2: MNHNY, SVGAGI (reference sequence). The DNA for the CDR3 is TGTGCCAGCAGTATTGTCCAGGCTAACTCCTACGAGCAGTACTTC. This gives the protein CASSIVQANSYEQYF.

V is TRBV30 and J is TRBJ2-1; D is uncertain. This CDR3 region has 13 residues. Germline CDR1 is GTSNPN and CDR2 is SVGIG (reference sequence). V gave up 2 bases and J gave up 7 bases, with 12 bases separating them. The CDR3 DNA reads TGTGCCTGGAGTTTCGGGTTTCGAAATGAGCAGTTCTTC. The encoded protein is CAWSFGFRNEQFF.

The V gene is TRBV19, the J gene TRBJ1-2; possibly TRBD1 for D (5 bases). The V and J ends lost 7 bases and 4 bases respectively, with 13 bases between them. Germline assignment: CDR1 LNHDA and CDR2 SQIVND (reference sequence). The CDR3 loop spans 13 amino acids. The CDR3 coding sequence is TGTGCCAGTACCTTACGGGACTTCTATGGCTACACCTTC. It encodes CASTLRDFYGYTF.

V is TRBV9 and J is TRBJ2-7, with D tentatively TRBD1 (6 bases). The germline V and J ends were trimmed by 5 bases and 7 bases, with 16 bases remaining between them. The CDR3 sequence is 13 residues long. Germline CDR1 is SGDLS and CDR2 is YYNGEE. CDR3 nucleotide sequence: TGTGCCAGCAGTAAGGACAGCTTTCTGGAGCAGTACTTC. Its translation: CASSKDSFLEQYF.

J is TRBJ2-5 and V is TRBV5-5; 13 bases agree with TRBD2. J was trimmed by 7 bases and V by 4 bases; bases with no gene match: 10. Germline-derived CDR1 and CDR2 are SGHKS and YYEKEE (reference sequence). The CDR3 loop spans 16 amino acids. In DNA form, the CDR3 reads TGTGCCAGCAGCGTAACTAGCGGGGGGGCCATGGTGACCCAGTACTTC. Translation: CASSVTSGGAMVTQYF.

V is TRBV5-8 and J is TRBJ1-5, with D uncertain. There are 15 residues in the CDR3. Germline V lookup: CDR1 SGHTS, CDR2 YDEGEE. V lost 4 bases and J lost 0, with 11 bases in between. The CDR3 DNA is TGTGCCAGCAGCGCGCAAAGAACTAGCAATCAGCCCCAGCATTTT. Its translation: CASSAQRTSNQPQHF.

The rearrangement uses TRBV28 and TRBJ2-5; the D is unclear. Germline V CDR1 and CDR2: MDHEN, SYDVKM. The CDR3 is made up of 12 amino acids. Trimming took off 5 bases at V and 5 bases at J, with 9 bases between the two ends. CDR3 in amino acids: CASSPTLETQYF. CDR3 bases: TGTGCCAGCAGTCCTACCCTGGAGACCCAGTACTTC.

The chain combines TRBV12-1 with TRBJ1-5. TRBV12-1 is reported as a pseudogene. The CDR3 runs to 14 residues. The CDR3 is CASSLSEANQPQHF. The DNA for the CDR3 is TGTGCCAGCAGCTTATCTGAAGCCAATCAGCCCCAGCATTTT.

The chain employs TRBV11-2 and TRBJ2-1, with a weak D call TRBD1 (6 bases). V shed 6 bases and J shed 9 bases, with 18 bases lying between them. CDR1 and CDR2 from the germline V gene are SGHAT and FQNNGV. This CDR3 has 14 residues. Written as DNA, the CDR3 is TGTGCCAGCAGGATAGAGGGGGTCCTGTTTGAGCAGTTCTTC. Its translation: CASRIEGVLFEQFF.

This sequence joins TRBV27 and TRBJ1-2; TRBD1 agrees at 7 bases. This CDR3 has 16 amino acids. From germline, CDR1 is MNHEY and CDR2 SMNVEV (reference sequence). Trimming removed 5 bases from V and 2 bases from J; junction bases left unmatched: 11. The CDR3 region is CASSPDRTYGNYGYTF. CDR3 sequence (DNA): TGTGCCAGCAGTCCGGACAGGACCTACGGCAACTATGGCTACACCTTC.

The chain has TRBV5-1 and TRBJ2-5, with a possible D match to TRBD1 (6 bases). Germline V gene data show CDR1 as SGHRS and CDR2 as YFSETQ. The CDR3 length is 13 residues. V lost 5 bases, J lost 2 bases, and 10 bases lay in between. This CDR3 reads CASSVRGQETQYF. The CDR3 bases are TGCGCCAGCAGTGTAAGGGGGCAAGAGACCCAGTACTTC.

V and J are TRBV28 and TRBJ2-1, with a weak D call TRBD2 (5 bases). The CDR3 is made up of 16 amino acids. Deletions cut 5 bases from V and 6 bases from J, with 20 bases between. CDR1 MDHEN and CDR2 SYDVKM come from the germline V gene. The CDR3 DNA is TGTGCCAGCAGTCCCCGTACGGCTAGTGCGGGCAATGAGCAGTTCTTC. As protein: CASSPRTASAGNEQFF.

The V and J genes are TRBV9 and TRBJ2-1; 10 nucleotides agree with TRBD1. Germline-derived CDR1 and CDR2 are SGDLS and YYNGEE. This CDR3 has 19 amino acids. V shed 3 bases, J shed 2 bases, and the junction held 14 bases outside the gene matches. CDR3 sequence: CASSGEPGQGNQPYNEQFF. The CDR3 DNA reads as TGTGCCAGCAGCGGGGAACCGGGACAGGGGAACCAACCCTACAATGAGCAGTTCTTC.

The chain carries TRBV27 and TRBJ1-2, with 11 bases matching TRBD1. Germline assignment: CDR1 MNHEY and CDR2 SMNVEV (reference sequence). V lost 6 bases and J lost 5; bases outside the gene matches: 5. CDR3 size: 14 residues. The CDR3 region has the DNA TGTGCCAGCAGGCGGGACAGGGGGAAATATGGCTACACCTTC. Translating gives CASRRDRGKYGYTF.

This chain uses TRBV7-8 with TRBJ1-1, with unresolved D. The CDR3 contains 14 residues. V dropped 2 bases and J dropped 2 bases, with 9 bases sitting between them. Per the germline V gene, CDR1 is SGHVS and CDR2 is FQNEAQ. The CDR3: CASSLTDKNTEAFF. DNA of the CDR3: TGTGCCAGCAGCTTAACAGACAAAAACACTGAAGCTTTCTTT. Based on the CDR3 plus reference TRBV7-8 and TRBJ1-1, the full variable domain is GAGVSQSPRYKVAKRGQDVALRCDPISGHVSLFWYQQALGQGPEFLTYFQNEAQLDKSGLPSDRFFAERPEGSVSTLKIQRTQQEDSAVYLCASSLTDKNTEAFFGQGTRLTVV.

The chain combines TRBV5-1 with TRBJ2-7; TRBD1 aligns across 7 bases. Germline assignment: CDR1 SGHRS and CDR2 YFSETQ. After removal of 4 bases from V and 3 bases from J, the junction contained 10 bases not matched to a gene. This CDR3 has 15 residues. CDR3 sequence (DNA): TGCGCCAGCAGCACCGGGACAGAAAAGGACTACGAGCAGTACTTC. This gives the protein CASSTGTEKDYEQYF.

This chain connects TRBV6-6 to TRBJ2-3; TRBD2 aligns across 13 bases. There are 15 residues in the CDR3. Germline V lookup: CDR1 MNHNY, CDR2 SVGAGI (reference sequence). The V segment lost 0 bases and the J segment 8 bases; nucleotides outside the gene matches: 2. CDR3 residues: CASSYSTSGGPTQYF. The CDR3 coding sequence is TGTGCCAGCAGTTACTCGACTAGCGGGGGGCCTACGCAGTATTTT.

The rearrangement joins TRBV19 to TRBJ1-2; 10 bases fit TRBD1. The CDR3 is 11 amino acids. Germline-derived CDR1 and CDR2 are LNHDA and SQIVND (reference sequence). Trimming cost V 11 bases and J 6 bases; bases outside gene matches: 3. The CDR3 coding sequence is TGTGCCGCTGGGACAGGGGATGGCTACACCTTC. Its protein product is CAAGTGDGYTF.

CDR3 bases: TGTGCCAGCAGCTTGGATGGCAGTTCCTACGAGCAGTACTTC. It translates to CASSLDGSSYEQYF. V gene TRBV5-4 combines with J gene TRBJ2-7; no definite D call. The V and J ends lost 0 bases and 1 base respectively, with 8 bases between them. Germline-derived CDR1 and CDR2 are SGHNT and YYREEE (reference sequence). This CDR3 region has 14 residues.

This chain links TRBV7-6 with TRBJ2-7; D perhaps matches TRBD2 (5 bases). The germline gives CDR1 SGHVS, CDR2 FNYEAQ. Trimming left V 0 bases short and J 6 bases short, with 9 bases between. The CDR3 runs to 13 residues. The CDR3 loop reads CASSLARGREQYF. The CDR3 bases are TGTGCCAGCAGCTTAGCGCGCGGGCGCGAGCAGTACTTC.

The chain carries TRBV5-1 and TRBJ2-7; 8 bases are a match to TRBD1. The CDR3 totals 13 residues. Germline-derived CDR1 and CDR2 are SGHRS and YFSETQ. Trimming at V came to 3 bases and at J to 2 bases, leaving 1 base not matched to a gene. For the CDR3, the DNA is TGCGCCAGCAGCTCACAGGGGGCCTACGAGCAGTACTTC. Translation gives CASSSQGAYEQYF.